These 19 T cell receptor beta chains came from one sample sequenced in a study of graft-versus-host responses after intestinal transplantation. Assay used: immunoSEQ multiplex PCR; TCRdb lists only in-frame clones, some missing. This table holds about 71,000 clones, about 90% found once. No antigen is known for these receptors. The sequencing here drew on unstimulated CD8+ T cells sorted from spleen or lymph node cells, taken before intestinal transplant. These receptors were obtained from a human donor who received an intestinal transplant.

The chain combines TRBV7-6 with TRBJ1-3, with a weak D call TRBD1 (5 bases). The CDR3 is 14 amino acids. The V and J ends lost 1 base and 3 bases respectively, with 7 bases between them. Germline values: CDR1 SGHVS, CDR2 FNYEAQ. CDR3 amino acids: CASSLGQGGNTIYF. The DNA of the CDR3 is TGTGCCAGCAGCTTAGGGCAGGGTGGAAACACCATATATTTT. The complete variable domain, with remaining parts taken from reference TRBV7-6 and TRBJ1-3, reads GAGVSQSPRYKVTKRGQDVALRCDPISGHVSLYWYRQALGQGPEFLTYFNYEAQQDKSGLPNDRFSAERPEGSISTLTIQRTEQRDSAMYRCASSLGQGGNTIYFGEGSWLTVV.

CDR3 DNA: TGTGCCAGCAGAACGGGGACAGGAGGGCAGTACTTC. It yields the protein CASRTGTGGQYF. The chain joins TRBV6-4 to TRBJ2-7; the match to TRBD1 covers 8 bases. With V trimmed by 6 bases and J by 9 bases, 7 bases remained unmatched. Germline V gives CDR1 MRHNA, CDR2 SNTAGT. The CDR3 is 12 residues long.

The chain carries TRBV19 and TRBJ2-1; D gene ambiguous. The V gene lost 3 bases and the J gene lost 0 bases, with 6 bases spanning the gap. The CDR3 spans 14 residues. Germline lookup yields CDR1 LNHDA and CDR2 SQIVND (reference sequence). Written as DNA, the CDR3 is TGTGCCAGTAGTATGGCCAGCTCCTACAATGAGCAGTTCTTC. Encoded protein: CASSMASSYNEQFF.

This clone was observed a single time. This chain connects TRBV2 to TRBJ1-2; D is undetermined. V dropped 3 bases and J dropped 1 base, with 9 bases sitting between them. Germline assignment: CDR1 SNHLY and CDR2 FYNNEI. The CDR3 is 14 residues long. The CDR3 loop is CASSDPRLNYGYTF. As DNA, the CDR3 is TGTGCCAGCAGTGATCCCAGACTTAACTATGGCTACACCTTC.

The chain is built from TRBV12-5 and TRBJ2-5, with TRBD2 matching 7 bases. Germline CDR1 is LGHNT and CDR2 is FRNRAP. The CDR3 loop spans 14 amino acids. Trimming took 5 bases from V and 5 from J; bases not matched to a gene: 8. This chain's CDR3 is CASGPDNSGETQYF. The DNA for the CDR3 is TGTGCTAGTGGTCCCGACAATAGCGGGGAGACCCAGTACTTC.

The chain links TRBV19 to TRBJ1-2; D perhaps matches TRBD1 (5 bases). The CDR3 length is 16 residues. Germline CDR1 and CDR2: LNHDA and SQIVND (reference sequence). The germline V and J ends were trimmed by 3 bases and 3 bases, with 17 bases remaining between them. This chain's CDR3 is CASSMGQVEPYYGYTF. The CDR3 DNA reads as TGTGCCAGTAGTATGGGGCAAGTCGAACCCTACTATGGCTACACCTTC.

This chain joins TRBV4-1 and TRBJ2-1; 7 bases map to TRBD2. This CDR3 is built from 17 residues. V trimming: 4 bases; J trimming: 1 base; junction bases outside the gene matches: 10. Germline V gene lookup returns CDR1 MGHRA and CDR2 YSYEKL. The DNA of the CDR3 is TGCGCCAGCAGCCTCCTCGGCGGGGGACCTTCCTACAATGAGCAGTTCTTC. It codes for CASSLLGGGPSYNEQFF.

The rearrangement uses TRBV27 and TRBJ1-2; D might be TRBD1 (5 bases). Trimming took 3 bases from V and 7 from J, leaving 15 bases between them. The CDR3 is 14 amino acids. The germline CDR1 and CDR2 sequences are MNHEY and SMNVEV (reference sequence). DNA for the CDR3: TGTGCCAGCAGTTTTGGGGCCGGGCCTGGTGGCTACACCTTC. This encodes CASSFGAGPGGYTF.

The gene calls are TRBV29-1 and TRBJ1-2; tentative D call: TRBD1 (5 bases). The germline V gene has CDR1 SQVTM and CDR2 ANQGSEA. This CDR3 comprises 12 residues. V was trimmed by 4 bases and J by 6 bases, leaving 12 bases between them. In DNA form, the CDR3 reads TGCAGCGTTGGGGGACTGGGGAATGGCTACACCTTC. Its translation is CSVGGLGNGYTF.

This clone was seen just once. The V and J genes are TRBV19 and TRBJ1-1; no firm D call. Trimming removed 1 base at V and 5 bases at J, with 11 bases between. This CDR3 spans 14 amino acids. Looked up from germline, CDR1 is LNHDA and CDR2 is SQIVND (reference sequence). The CDR3 region has the DNA TGTGCCAGTAGTATAGGGCCCCAACATACTGAAGCTTTCTTT. Its protein product is CASSIGPQHTEAFF.

The gene calls are TRBV12-5 and TRBJ1-1, with 7 nucleotides matching TRBD1. V gave up 6 bases and J gave up 6 bases; unmatched junction bases: 10. This CDR3 region has 14 residues. CDR1 LGHNT and CDR2 FRNRAP come from the germline V gene. The CDR3: CASGGGGGGAEAFF. The CDR3 DNA reads as TGTGCTAGTGGCGGGGGGGGAGGGGGCGCTGAAGCTTTCTTT. Complete variable domain (other parts from reference TRBV12-5 and TRBJ1-1): DARVTQTPRHKVTEMGQEVTMRCQPILGHNTVFWYRQTMMQGLELLAYFRNRAPLDDSGMPKDRFSAEMPDATLATLKIQPSEPRDSAVYFCASGGGGGGAEAFFGQGTRLTVV.

The genes are TRBV5-1 and TRBJ2-1; no clear D. V was shortened by 0 bases and J by 2 bases, with 9 bases between the two germline ends. Germline CDR1 SGHRS, CDR2 YFSETQ. The CDR3 contains 15 residues. The chain's CDR3 is CASSLGFYTYNEQFF. The CDR3, as DNA: TGCGCCAGCAGCTTGGGTTTTTACACCTACAATGAGCAGTTCTTC.

The chain recombines TRBV6-5 with TRBJ1-6; no firm D call. The CDR3 has 16 amino acids. Trimming cost V 2 bases and J 4 bases, with 12 bases left between them. Germline CDR1 and CDR2: MNHEY and SVGAGI. The CDR3, as DNA: TGTGCCAGCAGTTACGCGACCCGGAGATATAATTCACCCCTCCACTTT. Its protein product is CASSYATRRYNSPLHF.

The V call is TRBV13, the J call TRBJ2-1, with 7 bases matching TRBD1. The length of the CDR3 is 16 residues. CDR1 and CDR2 from the germline V gene are PRHDT and FYEKMQ (reference sequence). The V and J ends lost 5 bases and 6 bases, in that order; junction bases with no gene match: 13. The CDR3 sequence is CASSPPGTVFGNEQFF. CDR3 sequence (DNA): TGTGCCAGCAGCCCACCCGGGACAGTATTTGGCAATGAGCAGTTCTTC.

The chain uses TRBV12-5 and TRBJ1-2; 10 bases match TRBD1. The CDR3 has 16 residues. V dropped 1 base and J dropped 1; count of bases not matched to a gene: 3. CDR1 is LGHNT and CDR2 is FRNRAP in the germline V gene. The CDR3 is CASGLEGDRGNYGYTF. In nucleotides, the CDR3 is TGTGCTAGTGGTTTGGAAGGGGACAGGGGTAACTATGGCTACACCTTC.

The rearrangement links TRBV7-9 to TRBJ2-7; D ambiguous. From germline, CDR1 is SEHNR and CDR2 FQNEAQ (reference sequence). Trimming pared 5 bases from V and 4 bases from J, leaving 15 bases between. The CDR3 is 14 residues long. The CDR3 here is CASSPSLLVYEQYF. In DNA form, the CDR3 reads TGTGCCAGCAGCCCCTCCCTCCTTGTTTACGAGCAGTACTTC.

The CDR3 DNA reads TGCGCCAGCAGTGAGTCGGGCAGGGGGCACGGTGAAGCTTTCTTT. As protein: CASSESGRGHGEAFF. This chain joins TRBV10-2 and TRBJ1-1, with 8 nucleotides matching TRBD1. Germline CDR1 WSHSY, CDR2 SAAADI. V trimming: 0 bases; J trimming: 7 bases; junction bases outside the gene matches: 7. The length of the CDR3 is 15 residues.

V is TRBV6-5 and J is TRBJ1-2; 7 bases are a match to TRBD1. V dropped 6 bases and J dropped 8; count of bases not matched to a gene: 15. Germline V gene sequence: CDR1 MNHEY, CDR2 SVGAGI. CDR3 length: 15 amino acids. The CDR3 coding sequence is TGTGCCAGCAGCCCCTACCCGACAGGGTTTGACGGCTACACCTTC. It yields the protein CASSPYPTGFDGYTF.

This chain links TRBV9 with TRBJ1-4; D perhaps matches TRBD1 (6 bases). Trimming removed 3 bases at V and 4 bases at J, with 10 bases between. Germline V gene sequence: CDR1 SGDLS, CDR2 YYNGEE. This CDR3 is 14 amino acids long. The CDR3 DNA is TGTGCCAGCAGCGAAGACAGGTTTAATGAAAAACTGTTTTTT. Translating it yields CASSEDRFNEKLFF.